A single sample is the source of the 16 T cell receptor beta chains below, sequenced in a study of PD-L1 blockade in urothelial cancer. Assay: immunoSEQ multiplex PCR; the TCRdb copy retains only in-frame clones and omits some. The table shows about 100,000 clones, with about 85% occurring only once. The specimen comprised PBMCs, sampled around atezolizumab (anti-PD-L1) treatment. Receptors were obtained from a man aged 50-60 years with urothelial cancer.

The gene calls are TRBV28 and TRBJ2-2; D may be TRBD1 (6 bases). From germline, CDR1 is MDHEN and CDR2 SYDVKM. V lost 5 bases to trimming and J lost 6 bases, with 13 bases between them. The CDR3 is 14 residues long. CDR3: CASSIQGLPGELFF. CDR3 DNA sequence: TGTGCCAGCAGTATACAGGGTCTCCCCGGGGAGCTGTTTTTT. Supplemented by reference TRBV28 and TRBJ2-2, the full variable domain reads DVKVTQSSRYLVKRTGEKVFLECVQDMDHENMFWYRQDPGLGLRLIYFSYDVKMKEKGDIPEGYSVSREKKERFSLILESASTNQTSMYLCASSIQGLPGELFFGEGSRLTVL.

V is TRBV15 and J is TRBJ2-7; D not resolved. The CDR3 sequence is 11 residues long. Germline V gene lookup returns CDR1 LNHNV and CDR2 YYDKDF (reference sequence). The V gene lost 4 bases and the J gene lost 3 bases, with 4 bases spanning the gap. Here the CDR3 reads CATSTGYEQYF. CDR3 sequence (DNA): TGTGCCACCAGCACGGGCTACGAGCAGTACTTC.

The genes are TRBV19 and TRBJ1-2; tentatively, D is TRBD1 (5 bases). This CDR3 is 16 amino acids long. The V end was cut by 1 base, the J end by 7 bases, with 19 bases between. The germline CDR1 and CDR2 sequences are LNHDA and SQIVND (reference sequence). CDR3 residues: CASSIGFTGREFGYTF. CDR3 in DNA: TGTGCCAGTAGTATAGGGTTTACAGGCCGGGAGTTTGGCTACACCTTC.

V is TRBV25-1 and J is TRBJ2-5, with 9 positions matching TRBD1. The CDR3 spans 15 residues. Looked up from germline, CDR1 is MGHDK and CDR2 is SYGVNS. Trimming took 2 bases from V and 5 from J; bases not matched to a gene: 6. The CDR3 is CASSEPGTGRETQYF. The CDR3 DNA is TGTGCCAGCAGTGAACCCGGGACAGGGCGTGAGACCCAGTACTTC.

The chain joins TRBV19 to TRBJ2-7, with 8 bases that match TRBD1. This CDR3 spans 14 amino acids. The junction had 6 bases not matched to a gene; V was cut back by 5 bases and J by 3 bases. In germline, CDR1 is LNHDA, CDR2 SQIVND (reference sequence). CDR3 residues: CASSLRTGIYEQYF. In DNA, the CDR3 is TGTGCCAGTAGTTTACGGACAGGGATCTACGAGCAGTACTTC.

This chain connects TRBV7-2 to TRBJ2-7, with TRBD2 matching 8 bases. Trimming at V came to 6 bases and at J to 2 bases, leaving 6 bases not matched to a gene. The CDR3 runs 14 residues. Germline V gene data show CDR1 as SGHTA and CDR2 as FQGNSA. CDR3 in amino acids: CASSRLAQAYEQYF. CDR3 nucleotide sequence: TGTGCCAGCAGTCGACTAGCGCAAGCCTACGAGCAGTACTTC. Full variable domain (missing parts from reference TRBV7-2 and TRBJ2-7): GAGVSQSPSNKVTEKGKDVELRCDPISGHTALYWYRQSLGQGLEFLIYFQGNSAPDKSGLPSDRFSAERTGGSVSTLTIQRTQQEDSAVYLCASSRLAQAYEQYFGPGTRLTVT.

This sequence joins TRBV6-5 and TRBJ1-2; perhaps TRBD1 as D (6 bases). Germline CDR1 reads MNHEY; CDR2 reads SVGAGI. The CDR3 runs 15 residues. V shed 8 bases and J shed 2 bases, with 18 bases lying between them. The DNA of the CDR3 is TGTGCCAGCTACCGTGGGGACACGACCAACTATGGCTACACCTTC. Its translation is CASYRGDTTNYGYTF.

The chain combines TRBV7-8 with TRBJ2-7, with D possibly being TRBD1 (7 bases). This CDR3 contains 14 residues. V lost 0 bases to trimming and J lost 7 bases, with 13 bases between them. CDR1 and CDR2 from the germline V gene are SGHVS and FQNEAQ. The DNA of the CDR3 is TGTGCCAGCAGCTTAGCTGGGCAGGGGGGTGAGCAGTACTTC. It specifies CASSLAGQGGEQYF.

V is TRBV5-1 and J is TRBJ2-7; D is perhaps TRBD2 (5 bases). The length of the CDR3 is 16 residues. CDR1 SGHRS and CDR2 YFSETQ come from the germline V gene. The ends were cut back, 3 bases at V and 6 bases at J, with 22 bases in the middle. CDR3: CASSSRGNSYTSEQYF. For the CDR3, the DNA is TGCGCCAGCAGCTCACGAGGGAACTCCTATACGAGCGAGCAGTACTTC. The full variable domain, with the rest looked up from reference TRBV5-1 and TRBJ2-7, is KAGVTQTPRYLIKTRGQQVTLSCSPISGHRSVSWYQQTPGQGLQFLFEYFSETQRNKGNFPGRFSGRQFSNSRSEMNVSTLELGDSALYLCASSSRGNSYTSEQYFGPGTRLTVT.

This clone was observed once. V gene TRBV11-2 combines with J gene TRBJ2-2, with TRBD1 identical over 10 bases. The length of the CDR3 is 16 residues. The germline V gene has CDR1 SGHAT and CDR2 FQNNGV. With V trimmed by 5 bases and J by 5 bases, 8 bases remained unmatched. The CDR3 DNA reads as TGTGCCAGCAGCCCCCGGGACAGGGGCGGGACCGGGGAGCTGTTTTTT. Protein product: CASSPRDRGGTGELFF.

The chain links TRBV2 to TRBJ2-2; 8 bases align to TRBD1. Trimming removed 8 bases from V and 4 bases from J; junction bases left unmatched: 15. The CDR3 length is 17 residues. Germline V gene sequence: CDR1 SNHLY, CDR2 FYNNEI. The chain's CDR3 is CASGPPQGATSTGELFF. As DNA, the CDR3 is TGTGCCAGCGGGCCGCCGCAGGGGGCTACTTCCACCGGGGAGCTGTTTTTT.

CDR3 coding DNA: TGTGCCAGAAGCTTGGGGCAGGGGTTTTCTGGAAACACCATATATTTT. Its translation: CARSLGQGFSGNTIYF. The chain is built from TRBV5-3 and TRBJ1-3, with TRBD1 as a possible D gene (6 bases). TRBV5-3 is an ORF; its function is uncertain. This CDR3 is 16 amino acids long. V lost 0 bases and J 1 base, leaving 11 bases between the germline ends.

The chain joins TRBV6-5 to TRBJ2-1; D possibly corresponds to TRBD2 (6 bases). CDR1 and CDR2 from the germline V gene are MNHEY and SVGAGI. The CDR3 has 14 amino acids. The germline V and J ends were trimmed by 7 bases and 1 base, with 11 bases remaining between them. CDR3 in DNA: TGTGCCAGCATAGGGGCGGGGTCCTACAATGAGCAGTTCTTC. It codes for CASIGAGSYNEQFF.

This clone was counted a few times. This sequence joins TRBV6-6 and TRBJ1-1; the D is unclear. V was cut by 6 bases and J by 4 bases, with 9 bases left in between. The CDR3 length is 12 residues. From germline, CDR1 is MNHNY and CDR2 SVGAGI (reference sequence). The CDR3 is CASRLRGTEAFF. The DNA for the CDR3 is TGTGCCAGCAGGCTCCGGGGCACTGAAGCTTTCTTT.

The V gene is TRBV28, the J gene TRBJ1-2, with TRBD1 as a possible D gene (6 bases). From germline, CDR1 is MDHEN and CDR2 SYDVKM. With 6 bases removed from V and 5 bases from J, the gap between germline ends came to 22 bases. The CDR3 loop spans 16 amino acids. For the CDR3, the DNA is TGTGCCAGCAGCCAAGGGGGGGGCAGCACGATATATGGCTACACCTTC. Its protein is CASSQGGGSTIYGYTF.

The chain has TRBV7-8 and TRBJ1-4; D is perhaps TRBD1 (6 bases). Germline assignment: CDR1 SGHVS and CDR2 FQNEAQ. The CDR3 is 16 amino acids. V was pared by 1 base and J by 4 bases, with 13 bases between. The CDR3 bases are TGTGCCAGCAGCTTAGGTGGCAGGGGCCTTAATGAAAAACTGTTTTTT. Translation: CASSLGGRGLNEKLFF.